This T cell receptor beta chain was retrieved from a study of a mutant IDH1 vaccine in newly diagnosed glioma (TCRdb year 2021). Some background on the complete study: Patients were given eight vaccinations, in weeks 1, 3, 5, 7, 11, 15, 19 and 23, which matched visits V03 through V10. For exploratory analyses, fewer than 30 treated patients had longitudinal TCRB deep sequencing done wherever samples were available. Before enrollment, patients had received standard therapy of radiotherapy alone, temozolomide alone, or radiochemotherapy with temozolomide; most received the combination. Vaccination was initiated 4-6 weeks after radiotherapy alone, or concurrently with temozolomide cycles in the chemotherapy-containing groups. Peripheral blood was collected at six visits: V03 (baseline), V05, V07, V10, V12 and V13. Of the roughly 34 treated patients, 62.5% were male and around 40% were female, and a mean age of 40.4 years was recorded.

Per the publication, the time point label means: week 23, last vaccination. Each vaccine dose was 300 ug of a 20-mer mutant IDH1 peptide in Montanide, given subcutaneously with topical imiquimod. The donors had newly diagnosed IDH1-mutant astrocytomas of WHO grade 3 or 4 that showed loss of nuclear ATRX. The samples were drawn from NOA16, a multicentre, single-arm, open-label phase I trial in Germany that tested a mutant IDH1 peptide vaccine in humans for the first time. Genomic DNA for TCRB sequencing was extracted from EDTA blood using the DNeasy Blood and Tissue Kit. Remarks on this clone: Its antigen remains unidentified. Base quality data are lacking; no much larger clone is found one base away.

Libraries were built with the immunoSEQ multiplex PCR assay. The hsTCRB Kit was used according to the manufacturer's protocol to amplify rearranged TCR beta chain sequences. An Illumina MiSeq was used to sequence the TCRB libraries. The paper's data handling went like this. The proprietary platform of the kit vendor was used for demultiplexing, trimming and gene mapping. In its TCRdb copy, this immuneACCESS table keeps in-frame sequences only and misses some clones. Where compared with another copy, unresolved V genes explain less than half of these, and the others have no known cause. V and J calls and clone size are those listed in that table; D and trimming were worked out from the DNA. Recorded for this sample are under 45,000 clones; around 84% of them occurred a single time. In total, the top ten clones hold about 2.2% of the sample. After removal of 4 bases from V and 3 bases from J, the junction retains 9 bases not matched to a gene. As encoded in the germline V gene, CDR1 is SGHRS while CDR2 is YFSETQ. From the cysteine up to the phenylalanine, the CDR3 has a length of 17 residues. Only CDR3 DNA is held: 51 bases, read in frame from base 1.

General findings and caveats noted by the study authors: Availability determined which PBMC samples were chosen for TCRB deep sequencing. Across multiple MHC alleles, vaccine-induced immune responses were seen in 90% to 95% of patients. No apparent relationship was observed between pseudoprogression and alterations in the top peripheral T cell clonotypes detected by TCRB sequencing. The authors noted that analyses of patient blood samples could not be reproduced because of sample limitations.

The clonotype was recovered from a woman aged 18-29 years with glioma. Some clones in this sample may be carry-over from other donors' samples. The sequence joins TRBV5-1 to TRBJ2-7, and TRBD2 matches 14 of the central bases. The sample consisted of PBMCs, taken from a glioma patient whose treatment included an IDH1 peptide vaccine. The nucleotides are TGCGCCAGCAGCCCGGGACTAGCGGGAGTAGTCGGCTACGAGCAGTACTTC. The encoded protein is CASSPGLAGVVGYEQYF.